This TCR beta chain came from a study of T cell clones after liver transplantation. About the study: Blood was drawn pre-transplant, before withdrawal, and after full or failed withdrawal.

Measured with immunoSEQ multiplex PCR; TCRdb has only the in-frame clones, and not every one. The data hold some 33,000 clones, with over 85% observed a single time. With 6 bases removed from V and 6 bases from J, the gap between germline ends came to 9 bases. The germline V gene has CDR1 GTSNPN and CDR2 SVGIG (reference sequence). The CDR3 consists of 11 residues. This receptor was obtained from a human patient who received a liver transplant. T cells may partly derive from the graft donor. The sample was CD8+ T cells from blood, taken 12 months after liver transplant. The gene calls are TRBV30 and TRBJ2-1; no clear D gene. In DNA form, the CDR3 reads TGTGCCTGCCGACATGTCAATGAGCAGTTCTTC. Translation gives CACRHVNEQFF.